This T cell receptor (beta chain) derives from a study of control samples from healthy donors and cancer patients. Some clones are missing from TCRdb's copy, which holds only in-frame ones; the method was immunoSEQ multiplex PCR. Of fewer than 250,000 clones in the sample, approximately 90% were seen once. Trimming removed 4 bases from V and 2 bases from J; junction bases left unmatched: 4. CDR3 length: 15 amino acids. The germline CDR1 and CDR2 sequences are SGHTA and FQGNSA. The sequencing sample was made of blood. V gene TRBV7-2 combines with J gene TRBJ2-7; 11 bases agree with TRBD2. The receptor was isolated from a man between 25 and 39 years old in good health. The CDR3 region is CASSWGTSGTYEQYF. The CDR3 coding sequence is TGTGCCAGCAGCTGGGGGACTAGCGGAACCTACGAGCAGTACTTC.